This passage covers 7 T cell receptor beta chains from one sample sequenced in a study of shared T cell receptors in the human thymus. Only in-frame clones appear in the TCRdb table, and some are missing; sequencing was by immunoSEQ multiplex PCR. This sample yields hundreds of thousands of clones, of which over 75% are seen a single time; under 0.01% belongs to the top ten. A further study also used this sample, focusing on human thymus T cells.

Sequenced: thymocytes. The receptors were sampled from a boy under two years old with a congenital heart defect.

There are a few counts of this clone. This chain's CDR3 is CASSQTHTEAFF. The CDR3 nucleotides are TGTGCCAGCAGCCAGACTCACACTGAAGCTTTCTTT. This chain links TRBV28 with TRBJ1-1; D gene unclear. Germline CDR1 and CDR2: MDHEN and SYDVKM. V was shortened by 6 bases and J by 3 bases, with 8 bases between the two germline ends. This CDR3 comprises 12 residues.

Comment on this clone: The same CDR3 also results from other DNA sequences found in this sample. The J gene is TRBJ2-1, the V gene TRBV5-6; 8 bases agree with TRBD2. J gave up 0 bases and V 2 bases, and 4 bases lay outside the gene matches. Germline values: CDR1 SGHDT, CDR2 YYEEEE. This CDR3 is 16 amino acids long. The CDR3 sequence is CASSFSGISSYNEQFF. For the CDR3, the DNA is TGTGCCAGCAGCTTTAGCGGGATCAGCTCCTACAATGAGCAGTTCTTC. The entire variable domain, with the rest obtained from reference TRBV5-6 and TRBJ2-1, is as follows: DAGVTQSPTHLIKTRGQQVTLRCSPKSGHDTVSWYQQALGQGPQFIFQYYEEEERQRGNFPDRFSGHQFPNYSSELNVNALLLGDSALYLCASSFSGISSYNEQFFGPGTRLTVL.

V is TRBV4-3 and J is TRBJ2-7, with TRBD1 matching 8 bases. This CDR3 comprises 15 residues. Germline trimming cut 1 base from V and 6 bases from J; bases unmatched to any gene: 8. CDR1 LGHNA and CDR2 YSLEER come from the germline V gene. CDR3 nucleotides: TGCGCCAGCAGCCAAGCGATGGCAGGGGGCGCCGAGCAGTACTTC. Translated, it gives CASSQAMAGGAEQYF.

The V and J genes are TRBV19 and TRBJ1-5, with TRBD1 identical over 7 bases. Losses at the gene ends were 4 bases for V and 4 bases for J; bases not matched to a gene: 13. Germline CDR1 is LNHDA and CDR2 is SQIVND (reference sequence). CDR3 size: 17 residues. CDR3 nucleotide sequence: TGTGCCAGTAGTACCATTAGGGGACAGATGGGGAATCAGCCCCAGCATTTT. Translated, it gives CASSTIRGQMGNQPQHF.

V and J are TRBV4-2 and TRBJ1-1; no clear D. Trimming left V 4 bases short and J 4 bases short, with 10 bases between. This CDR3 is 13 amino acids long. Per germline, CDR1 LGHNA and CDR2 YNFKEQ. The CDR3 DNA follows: TGTGCCAGCAGCCCTCTGGGGAGCACTGAAGCTTTCTTT. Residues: CASSPLGSTEAFF.

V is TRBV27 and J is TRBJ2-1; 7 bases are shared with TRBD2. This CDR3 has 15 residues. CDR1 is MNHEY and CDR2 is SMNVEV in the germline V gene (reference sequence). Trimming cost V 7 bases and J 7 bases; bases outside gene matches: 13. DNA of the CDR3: TGTGCCAGCATGCCCCGGGACTACGGGGTTAATGAGCAGTTCTTC. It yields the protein CASMPRDYGVNEQFF.

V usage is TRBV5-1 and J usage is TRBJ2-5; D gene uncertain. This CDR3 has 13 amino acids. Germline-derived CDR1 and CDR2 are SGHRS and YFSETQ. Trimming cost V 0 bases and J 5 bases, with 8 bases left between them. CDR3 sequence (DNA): TGCGCCAGCAGCTTGGAATTATCCGAGACCCAGTACTTC. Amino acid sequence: CASSLELSETQYF.